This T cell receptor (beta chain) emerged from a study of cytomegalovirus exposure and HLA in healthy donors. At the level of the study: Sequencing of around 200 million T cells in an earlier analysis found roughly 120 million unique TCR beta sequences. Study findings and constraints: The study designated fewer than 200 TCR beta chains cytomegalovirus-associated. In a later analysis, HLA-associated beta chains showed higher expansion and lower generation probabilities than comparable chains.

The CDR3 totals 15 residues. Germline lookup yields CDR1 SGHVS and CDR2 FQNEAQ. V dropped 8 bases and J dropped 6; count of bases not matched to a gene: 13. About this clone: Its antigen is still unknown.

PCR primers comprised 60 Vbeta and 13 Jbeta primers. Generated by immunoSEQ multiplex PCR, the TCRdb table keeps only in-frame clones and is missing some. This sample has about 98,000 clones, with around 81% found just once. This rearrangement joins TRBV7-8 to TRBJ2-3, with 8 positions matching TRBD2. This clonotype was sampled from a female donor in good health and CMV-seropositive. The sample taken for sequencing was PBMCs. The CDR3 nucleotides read TGTGCCAGCCAGAGCGGGAGACCTCCTTTGGATACGCAGTATTTT. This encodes CASQSGRPPLDTQYF. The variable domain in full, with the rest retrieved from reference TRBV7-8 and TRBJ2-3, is GAGVSQSPRYKVAKRGQDVALRCDPISGHVSLFWYQQALGQGPEFLTYFQNEAQLDKSGLPSDRFFAERPEGSVSTLKIQRTQQEDSAVYLCASQSGRPPLDTQYFGPGTRLTVL.